This TCR beta chain was profiled in a study of T cells after yellow fever vaccination. Study-wide findings and caveats: A large majority of primary-vaccination clones showed up again after the booster (about 97% CD4, around 85% CD8). The secondary response showed a weaker magnitude and a faster peak, day 5 versus 15.

TCRdb reprocessed the 5' RACE reads with MiXCR, giving one entry per CDR3 protein. The table includes 65,000 to 90,000 distinct CDR3 sequences, almost 8% detected once. This clonotype appeared many times. Its antigen remains unknown. Germline lookup yields CDR1 SEHNR and CDR2 FQNEAQ (reference sequence). This CDR3 is built from 16 residues. The V gene lost 5 bases and the J gene lost 1 base, with 15 bases spanning the gap. The sample was CD8+ T cells sorted from PBMCs, taken on the day of the yellow fever booster vaccination. The V call is TRBV7-9, the J call TRBJ2-1; D is tentatively TRBD1 or TRBD2 (6 bases each). The TCR originated in a man aged 30-40 years who received the YFV17D yellow fever vaccine. CDR3 sequence: CASSGGLQGSYNEQFF. In DNA, the CDR3 is TGTGCCAGCAGCGGAGGGCTGCAGGGGTCCTACAATGAGCAGTTCTTC.